A single TCR beta chain is shown here with its context. In the study's own analysis: Amplification of reference gene primers provided the estimated nucleated cell counts. The method was immunoSEQ multiplex PCR; TCRdb's version includes in-frame clones alone and lacks a portion of them. V and J calls and clone size are given by that table; D and trimming were obtained from the DNA. The sample includes 25,000 to 35,000 clones, more than 90% of them seen just once. This sample stems from a study of blood T cell repertoires in COVID-19. The wider study: Acute-phase and convalescent COVID-19 samples originated in the United States, Italy and Spain. T cells, B-cell-depleted T cells, or PBMCs supplied cDNA or gDNA.

V was clipped by 4 bases and J by 5 bases, with 11 bases between them. This CDR3 comprises 13 residues. Material: peripheral blood. The sequence was collected from a human donor in a cohort sampled during active COVID-19. The chain uses TRBV12-3 or TRBV12-4 and TRBJ1-1; D uncertain. The CDR3 DNA follows: TGTGCCAGCAGTTCCGAGTCCCCGACTGAAGCTTTCTTT. Translated, it gives CASSSESPTEAFF.